The 16 T cell receptor beta chains below come from one sample, sequenced in a study of shared clonotypes between healthy human individuals. Method: immunoSEQ multiplex PCR; TCRdb's copy keeps in-frame clones and lacks some. The table includes about 560,000 clones, roughly four fifths detected once. The sample comprised PBMCs. The receptor set was obtained from a middle-aged woman in good health. Some clones in this sample may be carry-over from other donors' samples.

The rearrangement uses TRBV11-2 and TRBJ2-5, with D possibly matching TRBD2 (6 bases). Germline CDR1 and CDR2: SGHAT and FQNNGV. CDR3 length: 13 amino acids. V dropped 8 bases and J dropped 5 bases, with 15 bases sitting between them. Here the CDR3 DNA reads TGTGCCAGCTCCAGGAGGGCGTTGGAGACCCAGTACTTC. This encodes CASSRRALETQYF. Full variable domain (outside the CDR3, taken from reference TRBV11-2 and TRBJ2-5): EAGVAQSPRYKIIEKRQSVAFWCNPISGHATLYWYQQILGQGPKLLIQFQNNGVVDDSQLPKDRFSAERLKGVDSTLKIQPAKLEDSAVYLCASSRRALETQYFGPGTRLLVL.

The CDR3 bases are TGCGCCAGCAGCCAAGATTTGAGCGGGAGGCTCTTCTTC. Protein: CASSQDLSGRLFF. The chain employs TRBV4-1 and TRBJ2-1; TRBD2 agrees at 9 bases. CDR1 is MGHRA and CDR2 is YSYEKL in the germline V gene. This CDR3 has 13 residues. The J segment lost 16 bases and the V segment lost 0 bases, leaving 7 bases of the junction unmatched.

This chain joins TRBV30 and TRBJ2-3; 11 nucleotides match TRBD2. Germline values: CDR1 GTSNPN, CDR2 SVGIG (reference sequence). The CDR3 contains 16 residues. V dropped 0 bases and J dropped 1; count of bases not matched to a gene: 3. DNA of the CDR3: TGTGCCTGGAGTGTAGGGACTAGCGGAGGCACAGATACGCAGTATTTT. Its protein product is CAWSVGTSGGTDTQYF. Combining the CDR3 with reference TRBV30 and TRBJ2-3 gives the whole variable domain SQTIHQWPATLVQPVGSPLSLECTVEGTSNPNLYWYRQAAGRGLQLLFYSVGIGQISSEVPQNLSASRPQDRQFILSSKKLLLSDSGFYLCAWSVGTSGGTDTQYFGPGTRLTVL.

This rearrangement joins TRBV5-4 to TRBJ2-3, with TRBD2 matching 7 bases. From germline, CDR1 is SGHNT and CDR2 YYREEE (reference sequence). The CDR3 is made up of 15 amino acids. After removal of 2 bases from V and 6 bases from J, the junction contained 9 bases not matched to a gene. CDR3 sequence (DNA): TGTGCCAGCAGCTTAGCGGCGGGAGCGGGGGATACGCAGTATTTT. Protein sequence: CASSLAAGAGDTQYF. Complete variable domain (other parts from reference TRBV5-4 and TRBJ2-3): ETGVTQSPTHLIKTRGQQVTLRCSSQSGHNTVSWYQQALGQGPQFIFQYYREEENGRGNFPPRFSGLQFPNYSSELNVNALELDDSALYLCASSLAAGAGDTQYFGPGTRLTVL.

V usage is TRBV4-1 and J usage is TRBJ2-7; tentatively, D is TRBD1 (6 bases). CDR3 size: 15 residues. Germline loops: CDR1 MGHRA, CDR2 YSYEKL. The V end was cut by 2 bases, the J end by 2 bases, with 13 bases between. In nucleotides, the CDR3 is TGCGCCAGCAGCCAACCGCAGACAGGAACCTACGAGCAGTACTTC. Its translation: CASSQPQTGTYEQYF.

The V and J genes are TRBV5-1 and TRBJ2-7; D may be TRBD1 or TRBD2 (7 bases each). The CDR3 runs 15 residues. Germline V gene data show CDR1 as SGHRS and CDR2 as YFSETQ. V gave up 4 bases and J gave up 2 bases, with 16 bases separating them. CDR3 in amino acids: CASSLPGGGTYEQYF. In nucleotides, the CDR3 is TGCGCCAGCAGCCTCCCAGGGGGAGGGACCTACGAGCAGTACTTC. Based on the CDR3 plus reference TRBV5-1 and TRBJ2-7, the full variable domain is KAGVTQTPRYLIKTRGQQVTLSCSPISGHRSVSWYQQTPGQGLQFLFEYFSETQRNKGNFPGRFSGRQFSNSRSEMNVSTLELGDSALYLCASSLPGGGTYEQYFGPGTRLTVT.

This sequence joins TRBV23-1 and TRBJ1-2; 8 nucleotides line up with TRBD1. TRBV23-1 is identified as an open reading frame with a role that is uncertain. The trim removed 0 bases at V and 4 bases at J, leaving 10 bases unmatched. The CDR3 has 17 residues. The CDR3 region has the DNA TGCGCCAGCAGTCAATCGAAGGACAGGGATGCTCCCTATGGCTACACCTTC. Amino acids: CASSQSKDRDAPYGYTF.

This clone was found a few times. The chain joins TRBV11-2 to TRBJ2-1; TRBD1 or TRBD2 may be the D gene (5 bases each). The CDR3 is 14 residues long. Germline V gene sequence: CDR1 SGHAT, CDR2 FQNNGV. The V end was cut by 5 bases, the J end by 7 bases, with 15 bases between. The CDR3 DNA reads TGTGCCAGCAGCACACTCCGAGAGGGGAATGAGCAGTTCTTC. Protein: CASSTLREGNEQFF.

CDR3 protein: CASSLDYNSYNEQFF. CDR3 in DNA: TGTGCCAGCAGCTTAGACTACAACTCCTACAATGAGCAGTTCTTC. The chain employs TRBV11-2 and TRBJ2-1; D not resolved. The CDR3 extends over 15 amino acids. V gave up 0 bases and J gave up 0 bases, with 6 bases separating them. Per germline, CDR1 SGHAT and CDR2 FQNNGV.

The J gene is TRBJ2-1, the V gene TRBV4-2, with 9 bases fitting TRBD2. With 0 bases clipped from V and 9 bases from J, the junction kept 6 bases outside the gene matches. The germline gives CDR1 LGHNA, CDR2 YNFKEQ. The CDR3 totals 15 residues. The DNA for the CDR3 is TGTGCCAGCAGCCAAGATGGGGGACTAGCAGCTGAGCAGTTCTTC. This translates into CASSQDGGLAAEQFF.

The table lists this clone with a count of one. The CDR3 reads CASSGDRGYEQYF. The CDR3 DNA sequence: TGTGCCAGCAGCGGGGACAGGGGTTACGAGCAGTACTTC. The V call is TRBV6-1, the J call TRBJ2-7; TRBD1 matches 10 bases. Germline trimming cut 6 bases from V and 4 bases from J; bases unmatched to any gene: 3. CDR1 and CDR2 from the germline V gene are MNHNS and SASEGT. The CDR3 length is 13 residues.

The chain uses TRBV30 and TRBJ1-1, with D unresolved. The CDR3 covers 15 residues. Trimming shortened V by 2 bases and J by 5 bases, and 18 bases separated the two germline ends. The V gene's germline CDR1 is GTSNPN and CDR2 SVGIG (reference sequence). This CDR3 is CAWSLSWVEGTEAFF. Written as DNA, the CDR3 is TGTGCCTGGAGTCTCTCGTGGGTGGAGGGTACTGAAGCTTTCTTT.

The rearrangement joins TRBV7-9 to TRBJ2-1, with 8 nucleotides matching TRBD2. The CDR3 runs 13 residues. The junction had 3 bases not matched to a gene; V was cut back by 7 bases and J by 4 bases. Per germline, CDR1 SEHNR and CDR2 FQNEAQ (reference sequence). CDR3 sequence (DNA): TGTGCCAGCACCGGGACTAGATACAATGAGCAGTTCTTC. Its protein product is CASTGTRYNEQFF.

CDR3 bases: TGTGCCAGCAGAGTTTACGCCAGGGAGTCTCGATCACCCCTCCACTTT. Encoded protein: CASRVYARESRSPLHF. The rearrangement uses TRBV27 and TRBJ1-6, with a possible D match to TRBD1 (5 bases). Trimming took off 6 bases at V and 10 bases at J, with 22 bases between the two ends. The germline V gene encodes CDR1 MNHEY and CDR2 SMNVEV (reference sequence). This CDR3 contains 16 residues.

The rearrangement uses TRBV5-4 and TRBJ2-7; the match to TRBD1 covers 7 bases. Germline V gene data show CDR1 as SGHNT and CDR2 as YYREEE (reference sequence). The CDR3 length is 14 residues. The trim removed 3 bases at V and 4 bases at J, leaving 7 bases unmatched. In DNA form, the CDR3 reads TGTGCCAGCAGCTCCAGGCAGGGGGATTACGAGCAGTACTTC. Its translation is CASSSRQGDYEQYF.

J is TRBJ2-1 and V is TRBV5-4; perhaps TRBD1 as D (5 bases). V shed 1 base and J shed 0 bases, with 8 bases lying between them. Germline V lookup: CDR1 SGHNT, CDR2 YYREEE (reference sequence). The CDR3 is 15 amino acids. The CDR3 bases are TGTGCCAGCAGCTTGTTAACAGGCTCCTACAATGAGCAGTTCTTC. Protein sequence: CASSLLTGSYNEQFF.